Listed below are T cell receptor beta chains from one sample, sequenced in a study of blood T cell repertoires in COVID-19. Produced via immunoSEQ multiplex PCR; TCRdb's table is partial and in-frame only. The sample yields fewer than 300,000 clones, under 85% seen once. Material for sequencing was peripheral blood. These receptors originate from a human donor with COVID-19, enrolled during active disease. The donor label of this sample is uncertain. Both conserved end residues are part of each CDR3. Fields, in order: D gene, V gene, clone size, CDR3 length, J gene, CDR3 DNA, CDR3 protein. The D gene is left open where the match is weak. The size entry is marked missing in some rows and otherwise reads once, few, many or a size class.

>TRBD1|TRBV10-3|.|14|TRBJ1-2
TGTGCCATCAGGTTTCTACAGGGGGCCTATGGCTACACCTTC
CAIRFLQGAYGYTF
>TRBD1|TRBV3-1/TRBV3-2|.|13|TRBJ1-6
TGTGCCAGCGGGGGACAGGGTCTCTCACCCCTCCACTTT
CASGGQGLSPLHF
>.|TRBV28|.|14|TRBJ2-4
TGTGCCAGCAGGGCAGGGCTAGCCAAAAACATTCAGTACTTC
CASRAGLAKNIQYF
>TRBD1|TRBV5-1|.|16|TRBJ1-1
TGCGCCAGCAGTTGGGCCATGGGGAAGGGGGCCACTGAAGCTTTCTTT
CASSWAMGKGATEAFF
>TRBD1|TRBV5-1|.|15|TRBJ2-2
TGCGCCAGCAGCCCCGGACAGGAGAACACCGGGGAGCTGTTTTTT
CASSPGQENTGELFF
>TRBD2|TRBV29-1|many|15|TRBJ2-5
TGCAGCGTTGAAACTCGGGAGGCTTACGGGGAGACCCAGTACTTC
CSVETREAYGETQYF
>TRBD1|TRBV30|once|14|TRBJ2-7
TGTGCCTGGAGTGGCGGAGGCAGGGGGTACGAGCAGTACTTC
CAWSGGGRGYEQYF
>.|TRBV6-6|.|13|TRBJ1-1
TGTGCCAGCCGGGATCGATCTAACACTGAAGCTTTCTTT
CASRDRSNTEAFF
>TRBD2|TRBV7-2|.|15|TRBJ2-7
TGTGCCAGCAGGACCACTAGGGCGGGAGGCGACGAGCAGTACTTC
CASRTTRAGGDEQYF
>TRBD1|TRBV28|.|15|TRBJ1-2
TGTGCCAGCAGACCCACAGGGGCGGAGCGCTATGGCTACACCTTC
CASRPTGAERYGYTF